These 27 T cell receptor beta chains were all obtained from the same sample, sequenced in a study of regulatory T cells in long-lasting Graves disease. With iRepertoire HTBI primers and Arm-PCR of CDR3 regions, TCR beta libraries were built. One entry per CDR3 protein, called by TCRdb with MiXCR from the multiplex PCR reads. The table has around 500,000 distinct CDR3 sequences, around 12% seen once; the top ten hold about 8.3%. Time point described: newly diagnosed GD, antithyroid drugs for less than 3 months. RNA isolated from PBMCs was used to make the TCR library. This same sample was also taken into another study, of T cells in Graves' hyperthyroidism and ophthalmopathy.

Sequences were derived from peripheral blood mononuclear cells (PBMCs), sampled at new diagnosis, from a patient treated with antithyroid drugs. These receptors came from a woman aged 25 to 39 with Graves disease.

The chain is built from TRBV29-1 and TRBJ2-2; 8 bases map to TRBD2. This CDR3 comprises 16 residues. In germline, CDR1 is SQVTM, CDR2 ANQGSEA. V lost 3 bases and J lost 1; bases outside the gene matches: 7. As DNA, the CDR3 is TGCAGCGTTGACGGTTGGGCGGGGGGGAACACCGGGGAGCTGTTTTTT. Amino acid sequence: CSVDGWAGGNTGELFF.

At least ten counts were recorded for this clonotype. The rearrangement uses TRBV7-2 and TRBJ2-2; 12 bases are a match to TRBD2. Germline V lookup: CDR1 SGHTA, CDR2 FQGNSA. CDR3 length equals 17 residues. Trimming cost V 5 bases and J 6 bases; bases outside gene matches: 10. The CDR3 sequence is CASSPRTSGRWAGELFF. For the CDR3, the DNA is TGTGCCAGCAGCCCCCGAACTAGCGGGAGGTGGGCCGGGGAGCTGTTTTTT.

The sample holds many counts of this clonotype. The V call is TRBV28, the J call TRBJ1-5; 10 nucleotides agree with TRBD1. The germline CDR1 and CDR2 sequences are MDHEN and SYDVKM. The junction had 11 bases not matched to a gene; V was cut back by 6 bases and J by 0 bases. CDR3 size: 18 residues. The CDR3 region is CASSQPRTGGHSNQPQHF. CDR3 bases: TGTGCCAGCAGCCAACCCCGGACAGGGGGTCATAGCAATCAGCCCCAGCATTTT.

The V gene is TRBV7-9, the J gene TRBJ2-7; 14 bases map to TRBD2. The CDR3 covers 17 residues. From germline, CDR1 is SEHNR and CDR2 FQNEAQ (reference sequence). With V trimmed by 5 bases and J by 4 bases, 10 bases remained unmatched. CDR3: CASSRGLAGAIPYEQYF. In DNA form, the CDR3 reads TGTGCCAGCAGCCGGGGACTAGCGGGAGCGATTCCGTACGAGCAGTACTTC.

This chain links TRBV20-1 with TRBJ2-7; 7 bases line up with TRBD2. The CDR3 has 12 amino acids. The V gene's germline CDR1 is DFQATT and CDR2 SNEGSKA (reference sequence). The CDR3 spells CGGEGRTYEQYF. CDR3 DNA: TGCGGGGGGGAGGGGCGTACCTACGAGCAGTACTTC.

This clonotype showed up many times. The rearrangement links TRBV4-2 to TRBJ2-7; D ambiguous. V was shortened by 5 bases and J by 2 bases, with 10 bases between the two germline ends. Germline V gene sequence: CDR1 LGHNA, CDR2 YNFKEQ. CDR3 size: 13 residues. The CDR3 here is CASSTEKAYEQYF. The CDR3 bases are TGTGCCAGCAGCACCGAGAAGGCCTACGAGCAGTACTTC.

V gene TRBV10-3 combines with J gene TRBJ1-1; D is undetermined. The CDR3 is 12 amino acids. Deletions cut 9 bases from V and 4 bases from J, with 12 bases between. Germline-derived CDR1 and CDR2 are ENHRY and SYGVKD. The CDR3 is CAIATVSTEAFF. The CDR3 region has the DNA TGTGCCATTGCAACGGTAAGCACTGAAGCTTTCTTT.

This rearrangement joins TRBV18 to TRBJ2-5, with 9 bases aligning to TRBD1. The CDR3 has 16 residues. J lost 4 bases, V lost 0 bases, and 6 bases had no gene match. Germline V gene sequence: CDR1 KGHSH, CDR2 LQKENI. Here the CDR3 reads CASSPPGTGFTETQYF. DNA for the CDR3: TGTGCCAGCTCACCACCCGGGACAGGGTTCACAGAGACCCAGTACTTC.

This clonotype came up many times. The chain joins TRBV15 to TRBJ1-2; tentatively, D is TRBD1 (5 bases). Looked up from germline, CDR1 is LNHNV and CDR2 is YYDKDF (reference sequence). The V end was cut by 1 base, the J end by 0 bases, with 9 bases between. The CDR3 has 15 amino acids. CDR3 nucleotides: TGTGCCACCAGCAGAGTCGACAGTTCTAACTATGGCTACACCTTC. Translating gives CATSRVDSSNYGYTF.

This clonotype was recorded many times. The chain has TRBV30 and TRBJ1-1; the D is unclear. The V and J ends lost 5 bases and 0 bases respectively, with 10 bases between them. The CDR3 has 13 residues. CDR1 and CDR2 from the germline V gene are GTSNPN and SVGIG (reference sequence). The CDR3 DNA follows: TGTGCCTGGGAGGGAGCGTTGAACACTGAAGCTTTCTTT. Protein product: CAWEGALNTEAFF.

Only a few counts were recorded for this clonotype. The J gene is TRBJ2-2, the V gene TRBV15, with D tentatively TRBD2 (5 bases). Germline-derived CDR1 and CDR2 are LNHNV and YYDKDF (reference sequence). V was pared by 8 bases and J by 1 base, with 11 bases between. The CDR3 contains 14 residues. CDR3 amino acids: CATLEGLNTGELFF. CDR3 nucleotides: TGTGCCACCCTAGAGGGATTGAACACCGGGGAGCTGTTTTTT.

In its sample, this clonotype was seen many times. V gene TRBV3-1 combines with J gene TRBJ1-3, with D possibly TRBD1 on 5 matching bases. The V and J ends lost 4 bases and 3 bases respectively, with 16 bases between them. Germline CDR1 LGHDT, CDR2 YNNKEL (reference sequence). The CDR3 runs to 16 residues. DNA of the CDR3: TGTGCCAGCAGCCGGCGAGGGGCAACCTATGGAAACACCATATATTTT. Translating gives CASSRRGATYGNTIYF.

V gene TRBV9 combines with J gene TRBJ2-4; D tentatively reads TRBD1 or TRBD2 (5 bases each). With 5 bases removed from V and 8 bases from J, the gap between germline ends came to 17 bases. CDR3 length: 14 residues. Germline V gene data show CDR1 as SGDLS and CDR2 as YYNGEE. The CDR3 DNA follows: TGTGCCAGCAGTACGGGGCCCGCTGGATACATTCAGTACTTC. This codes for CASSTGPAGYIQYF.

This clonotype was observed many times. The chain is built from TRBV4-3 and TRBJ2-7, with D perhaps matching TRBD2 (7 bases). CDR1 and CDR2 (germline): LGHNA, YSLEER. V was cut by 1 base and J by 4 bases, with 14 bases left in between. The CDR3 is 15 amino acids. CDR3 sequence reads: CASSQGRGRDYEQYF. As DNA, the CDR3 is TGCGCCAGCAGCCAAGGGAGGGGGAGGGATTACGAGCAGTACTTC.

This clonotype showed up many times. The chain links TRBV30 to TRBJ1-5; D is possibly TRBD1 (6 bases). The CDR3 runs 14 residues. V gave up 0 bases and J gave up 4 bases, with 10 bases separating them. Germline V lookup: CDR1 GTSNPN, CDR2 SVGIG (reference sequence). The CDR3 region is CAWSVPRGNQPQHF. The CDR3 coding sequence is TGTGCCTGGAGTGTACCCAGGGGAAATCAGCCCCAGCATTTT.

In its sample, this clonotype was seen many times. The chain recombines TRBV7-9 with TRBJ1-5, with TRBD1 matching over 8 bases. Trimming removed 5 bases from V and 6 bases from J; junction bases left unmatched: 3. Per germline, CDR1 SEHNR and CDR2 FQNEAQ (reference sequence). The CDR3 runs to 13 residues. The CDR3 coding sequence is TGTGCCAGCAGCACAGGGGGACTTCAGCCCCAGCATTTT. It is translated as CASSTGGLQPQHF.

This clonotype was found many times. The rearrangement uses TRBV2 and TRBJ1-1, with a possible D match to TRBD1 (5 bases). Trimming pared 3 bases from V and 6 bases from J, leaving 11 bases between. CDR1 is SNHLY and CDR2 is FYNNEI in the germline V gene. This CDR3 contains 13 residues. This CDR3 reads CASSEGPWAEAFF. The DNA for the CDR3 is TGTGCCAGCAGTGAGGGACCTTGGGCTGAAGCTTTCTTT.

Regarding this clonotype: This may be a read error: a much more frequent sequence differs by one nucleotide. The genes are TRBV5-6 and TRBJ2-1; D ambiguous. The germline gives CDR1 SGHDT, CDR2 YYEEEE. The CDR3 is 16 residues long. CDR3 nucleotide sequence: TGTGCCAGCAGCTTCCCGGCTTCGAACTCCTACAATGAGCAGCTCTTC. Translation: CASSFPASNSYNEQLF. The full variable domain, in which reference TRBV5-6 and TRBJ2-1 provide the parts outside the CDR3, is DAGVTQSPTHLIKTRGQQVTLRCSPKSGHDTVSWYQQALGQGPQFIFQYYEEEERQRGNFPDRFSGHQFPNYSSELNVNALLLGDSALYLCASSFPASNSYNEQLFGPGTRLTVL.

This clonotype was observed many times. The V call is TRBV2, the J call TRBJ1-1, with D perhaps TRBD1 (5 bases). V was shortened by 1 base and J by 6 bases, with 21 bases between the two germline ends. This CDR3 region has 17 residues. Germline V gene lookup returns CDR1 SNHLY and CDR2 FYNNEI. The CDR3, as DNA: TGTGCCAGCAGTGAAGTGGGGACGTGGACGACGGCACCTGAAGCTTTCTTT. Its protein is CASSEVGTWTTAPEAFF. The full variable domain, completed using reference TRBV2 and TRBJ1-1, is EPEVTQTPSHQVTQMGQEVILRCVPISNHLYFYWYRQILGQKVEFLVSFYNNEISEKSEIFDDQFSVERPDGSNFTLKIRSTKLEDSAMYFCASSEVGTWTTAPEAFFGQGTRLTVV.

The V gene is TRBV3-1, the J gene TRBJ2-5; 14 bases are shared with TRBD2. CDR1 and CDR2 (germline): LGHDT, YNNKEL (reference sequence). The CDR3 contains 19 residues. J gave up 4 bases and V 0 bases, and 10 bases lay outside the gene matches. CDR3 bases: TGTGCCAGCAGCCAAGATCGTTGGACTAGCGGGAGGCGGGGAGAGACCCAGTACTTC. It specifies CASSQDRWTSGRRGETQYF.

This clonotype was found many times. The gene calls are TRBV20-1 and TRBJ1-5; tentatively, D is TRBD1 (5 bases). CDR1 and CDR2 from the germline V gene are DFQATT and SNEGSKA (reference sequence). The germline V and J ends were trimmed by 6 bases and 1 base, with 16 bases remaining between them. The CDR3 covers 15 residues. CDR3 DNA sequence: TGCAGTGCGATTACTGGTAGGGGAAGCAATCAGCCCCAGCATTTT. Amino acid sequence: CSAITGRGSNQPQHF.

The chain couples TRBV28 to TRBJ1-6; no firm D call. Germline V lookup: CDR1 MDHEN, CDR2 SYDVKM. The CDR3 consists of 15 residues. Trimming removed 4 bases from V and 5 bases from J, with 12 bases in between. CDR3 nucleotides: TGTGCCAGCAGTTATGGGGATCTGGATAATTCACCCCTCCACTTT. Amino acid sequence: CASSYGDLDNSPLHF.

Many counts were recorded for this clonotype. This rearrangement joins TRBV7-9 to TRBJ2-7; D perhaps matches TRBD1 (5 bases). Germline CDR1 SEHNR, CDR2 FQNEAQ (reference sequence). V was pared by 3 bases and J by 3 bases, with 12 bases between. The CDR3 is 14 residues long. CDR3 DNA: TGTGCCAGCAGCTTCGCAGGGAACTACTACGAGCAGTACTTC. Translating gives CASSFAGNYYEQYF. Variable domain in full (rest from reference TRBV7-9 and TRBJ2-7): DTGVSQNPRHKITKRGQNVTFRCDPISEHNRLYWYRQTLGQGPEFLTYFQNEAQLEKSRLLSDRFSAERPKGSFSTLEIQRTEQGDSAMYLCASSFAGNYYEQYFGPGTRLTVT.

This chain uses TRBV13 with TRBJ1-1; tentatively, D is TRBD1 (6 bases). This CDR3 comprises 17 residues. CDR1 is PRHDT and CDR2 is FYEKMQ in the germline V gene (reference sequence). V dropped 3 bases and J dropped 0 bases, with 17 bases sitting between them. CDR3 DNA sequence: TGTGCCAGCAGCTTGCCAGGGGATATGCTAATGAACACTGAAGCTTTCTTT. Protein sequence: CASSLPGDMLMNTEAFF.

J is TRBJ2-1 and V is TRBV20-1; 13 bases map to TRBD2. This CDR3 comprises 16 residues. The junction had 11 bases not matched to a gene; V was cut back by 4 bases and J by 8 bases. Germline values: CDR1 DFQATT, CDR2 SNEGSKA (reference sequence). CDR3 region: CSAMPGLAGEEYEQFF. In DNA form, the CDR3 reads TGCAGTGCTATGCCTGGACTAGCGGGAGAGGAATATGAGCAGTTCTTC.

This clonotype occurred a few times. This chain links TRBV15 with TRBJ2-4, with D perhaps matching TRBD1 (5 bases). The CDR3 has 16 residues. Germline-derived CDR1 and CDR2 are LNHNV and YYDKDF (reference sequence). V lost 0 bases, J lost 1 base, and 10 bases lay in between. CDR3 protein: CATSREVPGAKNIQYF. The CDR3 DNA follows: TGTGCCACCAGCAGAGAGGTCCCAGGGGCCAAAAACATTCAGTACTTC.

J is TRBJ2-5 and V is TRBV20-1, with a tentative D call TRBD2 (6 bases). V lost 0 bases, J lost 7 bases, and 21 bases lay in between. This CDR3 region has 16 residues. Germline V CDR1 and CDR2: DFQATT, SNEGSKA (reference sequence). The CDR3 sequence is CSARDPTSSTRPTQYF. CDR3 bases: TGCAGTGCTAGAGACCCCACTAGCTCCACCCGACCGACCCAGTACTTC.